A selection of T cell receptor beta chains follows, all from one sample in a study of T cell changes during pregnancy in multiple sclerosis. Libraries were prepared by immunoSEQ multiplex PCR; TCRdb keeps only in-frame clonotypes and omits some of them. The table includes about 85,000 clones, roughly nine tenths detected once. Specimen: peripheral blood, collected in the first trimester of pregnancy. Receptors originate from a female donor with multiple sclerosis, enrolled in a pregnancy study. CDR3s include the opening cysteine and the closing phenylalanine or tryptophan. The D gene is left open where the match is weak. Only some rows state a clone size, as once, few, many or a class for expanded clones.

J gene: TRBJ2-1; V gene: TRBV6-5; CDR3 length: 15; D gene: .; clone size: .; CDR3 DNA: TGTGCCAGCAGCCCCCACCACCTCACTTACGAGGAGCAGTTCTTC; CDR3 protein: CASSPHHLTYEEQFF
J gene: TRBJ2-3; V gene: TRBV7-9; CDR3 length: 16; D gene: TRBD2; clone size: .; CDR3 DNA: TGTGCCAGCAGCCCCTGGCGGGGGGAAGACACAGATACGCAGTATTTT; CDR3 protein: CASSPWRGEDTDTQYF
J gene: TRBJ2-2; V gene: TRBV9; CDR3 length: 18; D gene: .; clone size: .; CDR3 DNA: TGTGCCAGCAGCGCTCACATGGGCCTACGCGCGAACACCGGGGAGCTGTTTTTT; CDR3 protein: CASSAHMGLRANTGELFF
J gene: TRBJ2-2; V gene: TRBV5-1; CDR3 length: 16; D gene: TRBD2; clone size: .; CDR3 DNA: TGCGCCAGCAGCTTGGAGCCTAGCGGGGGGCCCGGGGAGCTGTTTTTT; CDR3 protein: CASSLEPSGGPGELFF
J gene: TRBJ2-1; V gene: TRBV14; CDR3 length: 18; D gene: TRBD2; clone size: .; CDR3 DNA: TGTGCCAGCAGCCAAGATAGCCAGCGGGGGCTTCTTTACAATGAGCAGTTCTTC; CDR3 protein: CASSQDSQRGLLYNEQFF
J gene: TRBJ1-2; V gene: TRBV6-6; CDR3 length: 13; D gene: TRBD1; clone size: .; CDR3 DNA: TGTGCCAGCAGTCCCGACAGGGGATATGGCTACACCTTC; CDR3 protein: CASSPDRGYGYTF
J gene: TRBJ2-1; V gene: TRBV29-1; CDR3 length: 12; D gene: .; clone size: .; CDR3 DNA: TGCAGCGGGGCTACAGGCTACAATGAGCAGTTCTTC; CDR3 protein: CSGATGYNEQFF
J gene: TRBJ1-2; V gene: TRBV6-5; CDR3 length: 15; D gene: .; clone size: .; CDR3 DNA: TGTGCCAGCAGCCTACGGCAGGGATCCGTCTATGGCTACACCTTC; CDR3 protein: CASSLRQGSVYGYTF
J gene: TRBJ1-1; V gene: TRBV11-3; CDR3 length: 17; D gene: .; clone size: .; CDR3 DNA: TGTGCCAGCAGCTTAGGGGTGTTGCGGGGGCGGAACACTGAAGCTTTCTTT; CDR3 protein: CASSLGVLRGRNTEAFF
J gene: TRBJ2-5; V gene: TRBV6-1; CDR3 length: 12; D gene: .; clone size: .; CDR3 DNA: TGTGCCAGCACCCTCCGACGTTTGGAGCAGTACTTC; CDR3 protein: CASTLRRLEQYF
J gene: TRBJ2-3; V gene: TRBV7-6; CDR3 length: 12; D gene: .; clone size: .; CDR3 DNA: TGTGCCAGCAGCTTGCAGGGTAATACGCAGTATTTT; CDR3 protein: CASSLQGNTQYF
J gene: TRBJ2-7; V gene: TRBV6-6; CDR3 length: 14; D gene: TRBD1; clone size: .; CDR3 DNA: TGTGCCAGCAGTTACGGGGGACAGGCCACCACTCAGTACTTC; CDR3 protein: CASSYGGQATTQYF
J gene: TRBJ1-2; V gene: TRBV11-3; CDR3 length: 14; D gene: TRBD1; clone size: .; CDR3 DNA: TGTGCCAGCAGCCATCCCGGGACAGGTTATGGCTACACCTTC; CDR3 protein: CASSHPGTGYGYTF
J gene: TRBJ2-7; V gene: TRBV28; CDR3 length: 15; D gene: TRBD1; clone size: once; CDR3 DNA: TGTGCCAGCAGTCTACCCGGGACAGGGTCCTACGAGCAGTACTTC; CDR3 protein: CASSLPGTGSYEQYF
J gene: TRBJ2-4; V gene: TRBV6-1; CDR3 length: 19; D gene: .; clone size: .; CDR3 DNA: TGTGCCAGCAGTGACCTCGCGAGGGGGTCGTGGGGAGCCAAAAACATTCAGTACTTC; CDR3 protein: CASSDLARGSWGAKNIQYF
J gene: TRBJ1-6; V gene: TRBV2; CDR3 length: 14; D gene: .; clone size: .; CDR3 DNA: TGTGCCAGCAGTGACTTACGGGGGAATTCACCCCTCCACTTT; CDR3 protein: CASSDLRGNSPLHF
J gene: TRBJ2-2; V gene: TRBV7-9; CDR3 length: 15; D gene: TRBD1; clone size: .; CDR3 DNA: TGTGCCACGACTGCCGGGACAGGGATATCCGGGGAGCTGTTTTTT; CDR3 protein: CATTAGTGISGELFF